The 13 T cell receptor beta chains in this list originate from one sample, sequenced in a study of shared clonotypes between healthy human individuals (dated by TCRdb to about 2020). For the CD8 naive samples, CD45RO-negative cells were positively selected for CCR7, yielding a CD45RA+CCR7+ population from which TemRA cells were excluded. Library generation was performed with the immunoSEQ multiplex PCR assay. Not all clones reach the TCRdb copy of this immuneACCESS table, which keeps in-frame sequences only. Checked studies attribute under half of the gap to unresolved V genes and leave the rest unexplained. This sample is represented by around 2.1 million clones; just over 90% of them were singletons. 1.5% to 2% of the sample is held by the ten biggest clonotypes. The sequencing input was naive CD8+ T cells from PBMCs. The sample's cell subset or site label is to be understood as: CD45RA+CCR7+. The origin of the receptors is a man aged 18 to 29 in good health. Some clones in this sample may be carry-over from other donors' samples.

V usage is TRBV11-2 and J usage is TRBJ1-1; D is ambiguous. Trimming stripped 5 bases from V and 7 bases from J, with 8 bases between. The CDR3 is 11 residues long. CDR1 and CDR2 from the germline V gene are SGHAT and FQNNGV. The chain's CDR3 is CASSALSEAFF. The CDR3, as DNA: TGTGCCAGCAGCGCCTTAAGTGAAGCTTTCTTT.

The V gene is TRBV19, the J gene TRBJ2-2; D could derive from TRBD1 or TRBD2 (5 bases each). The germline gives CDR1 LNHDA, CDR2 SQIVND (reference sequence). Trimming took off 0 bases at V and 4 bases at J, with 15 bases between the two ends. The CDR3 is made up of 17 amino acids. The CDR3 is CASSIDRETALTGELFF. DNA for the CDR3: TGTGCCAGTAGTATAGATAGGGAGACAGCACTCACCGGGGAGCTGTTTTTT.

This CDR3 reads CASSFGAGYSGNTIYF. In DNA, the CDR3 is TGTGCCAGCAGTTTCGGGGCGGGATACTCTGGAAACACCATATATTTT. V is TRBV28 and J is TRBJ1-3; TRBD1 might be the D (5 bases). The CDR3 sequence is 16 residues long. Looked up from germline, CDR1 is MDHEN and CDR2 is SYDVKM. V gave up 3 bases and J gave up 0 bases, with 12 bases separating them.

The J gene is TRBJ2-5, the V gene TRBV4-2; D is undetermined. Germline-derived CDR1 and CDR2 are LGHNA and YNFKEQ. V lost 5 bases to trimming and J lost 2 bases, with 9 bases between them. CDR3 length: 13 amino acids. The CDR3: CASSLIWQETQYF. The CDR3 DNA follows: TGTGCCAGCAGCTTAATCTGGCAAGAGACCCAGTACTTC.

Notes on this clone: In the same sample, other DNA sequences code for this CDR3. The chain employs TRBV11-3 and TRBJ2-7; 7 nucleotides agree with TRBD1. The CDR3 runs 13 residues. Germline V gives CDR1 SGHNT, CDR2 YENEEA. Unmatched junction bases numbered 3, after V lost 5 bases and J lost 2 bases. The CDR3 region is CASSQGQPYEQYF. CDR3 sequence (DNA): TGTGCCAGCAGCCAGGGACAGCCCTACGAGCAGTACTTC.

This clone was seen more than once but under ten times. The chain employs TRBV25-1 and TRBJ1-1; D uncertain. Per the germline V gene, CDR1 is MGHDK and CDR2 is SYGVNS. The CDR3 extends over 15 amino acids. V was shortened by 3 bases and J by 1 base, with 12 bases between the two germline ends. Here the CDR3 DNA reads TGTGCCAGCAGTGATTCTCCGACCGCGAACACTGAAGCTTTCTTT. Amino acid sequence: CASSDSPTANTEAFF.

This sequence joins TRBV10-3 and TRBJ2-7; 8 nucleotides line up with TRBD2. The CDR3 totals 16 residues. CDR1 and CDR2 from the germline V gene are ENHRY and SYGVKD. The V and J ends lost 2 bases and 4 bases, in that order; junction bases with no gene match: 10. CDR3 amino acids: CAISEDKSGSTYEQYF. In DNA, the CDR3 is TGTGCCATCAGTGAGGATAAGAGCGGGAGTACGTACGAGCAGTACTTC.

The gene calls are TRBV28 and TRBJ2-7; D might be TRBD1 (7 bases). The V gene's germline CDR1 is MDHEN and CDR2 SYDVKM. This CDR3 region has 15 residues. Trimming pared 2 bases from V and 2 bases from J, leaving 13 bases between. The CDR3 bases are TGTGCCAGCAGTTTAGAGGAGGGGGCCACCTACGAGCAGTACTTC. This codes for CASSLEEGATYEQYF.

The chain links TRBV15 to TRBJ2-5; D possibly corresponds to TRBD2 (6 bases). The CDR3 length is 13 residues. Looked up from germline, CDR1 is LNHNV and CDR2 is YYDKDF (reference sequence). V shed 1 base and J shed 4 bases, with 7 bases lying between them. In nucleotides, the CDR3 is TGTGCCACCAGCAGAGGGAGGGCAGAGACCCAGTACTTC. This encodes CATSRGRAETQYF.

The J gene is TRBJ2-5, the V gene TRBV27; D is tentatively TRBD1 or TRBD2 (5 bases each). The CDR3 runs to 16 residues. Germline V lookup: CDR1 MNHEY, CDR2 SMNVEV (reference sequence). Trimming removed 3 bases from V and 4 bases from J, with 18 bases in between. CDR3 sequence reads: CASSFLGSPGAETQYF. The CDR3 bases are TGTGCCAGCAGTTTCCTCGGATCCCCCGGGGCAGAGACCCAGTACTTC.

On this clone: The same CDR3 can be traced to other DNA sequences in this sample. The CDR3 sequence: CASSLSRDRVSDTQYF. The CDR3 DNA follows: TGTGCCAGCAGTTTATCTCGGGACAGGGTTTCAGATACGCAGTATTTT. This sequence joins TRBV27 and TRBJ2-3; TRBD1 agrees at 9 bases. Losses at the gene ends were 0 bases for V and 4 bases for J; bases not matched to a gene: 5. The CDR3 consists of 16 residues. The germline V gene has CDR1 MNHEY and CDR2 SMNVEV (reference sequence).

Points on this clone: At one end, the junction sequence differs from germline, possibly due to a read error. The chain combines TRBV5-1 with TRBJ1-1; maybe TRBD1 (5 bases). CDR1 and CDR2 (germline): SGHRS, YFSETQ. This CDR3 has 17 residues. In DNA form, the CDR3 reads TGCGCCAGCAACTTGAAACCCGGGGCCTCCATGAGGGCTGAAGCTTTCTTT. Translated: CASNLKPGASMRAEAFF.

With regard to this clone: Other DNA sequences in this specimen translate into the identical CDR3. The chain links TRBV6-5 to TRBJ1-1; no clear D. The V end was cut by 0 bases, the J end by 2 bases, with 7 bases between. There are 14 residues in the CDR3. Germline assignment: CDR1 MNHEY and CDR2 SVGAGI. The chain's CDR3 is CASSYSRGNTEAFF. CDR3 sequence (DNA): TGTGCCAGCAGTTACTCCCGCGGTAACACTGAAGCTTTCTTT.